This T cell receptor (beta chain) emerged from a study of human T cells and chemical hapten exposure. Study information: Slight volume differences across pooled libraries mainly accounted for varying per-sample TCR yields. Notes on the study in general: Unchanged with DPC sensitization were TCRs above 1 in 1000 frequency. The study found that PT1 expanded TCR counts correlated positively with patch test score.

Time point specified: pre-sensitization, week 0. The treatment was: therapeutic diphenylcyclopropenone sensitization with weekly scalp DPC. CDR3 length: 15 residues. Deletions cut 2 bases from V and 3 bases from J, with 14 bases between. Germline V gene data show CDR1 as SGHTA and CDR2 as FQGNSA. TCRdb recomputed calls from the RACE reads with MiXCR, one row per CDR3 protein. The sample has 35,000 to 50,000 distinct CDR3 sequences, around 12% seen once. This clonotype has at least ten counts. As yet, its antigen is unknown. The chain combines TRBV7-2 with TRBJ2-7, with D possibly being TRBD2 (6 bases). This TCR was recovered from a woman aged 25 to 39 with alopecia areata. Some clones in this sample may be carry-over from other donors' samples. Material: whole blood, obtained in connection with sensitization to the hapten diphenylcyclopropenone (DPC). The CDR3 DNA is TGTGCCAGCAGCTTAATCGTTTCGGGGGACTACGAGCAGTACTTC. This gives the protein CASSLIVSGDYEQYF.